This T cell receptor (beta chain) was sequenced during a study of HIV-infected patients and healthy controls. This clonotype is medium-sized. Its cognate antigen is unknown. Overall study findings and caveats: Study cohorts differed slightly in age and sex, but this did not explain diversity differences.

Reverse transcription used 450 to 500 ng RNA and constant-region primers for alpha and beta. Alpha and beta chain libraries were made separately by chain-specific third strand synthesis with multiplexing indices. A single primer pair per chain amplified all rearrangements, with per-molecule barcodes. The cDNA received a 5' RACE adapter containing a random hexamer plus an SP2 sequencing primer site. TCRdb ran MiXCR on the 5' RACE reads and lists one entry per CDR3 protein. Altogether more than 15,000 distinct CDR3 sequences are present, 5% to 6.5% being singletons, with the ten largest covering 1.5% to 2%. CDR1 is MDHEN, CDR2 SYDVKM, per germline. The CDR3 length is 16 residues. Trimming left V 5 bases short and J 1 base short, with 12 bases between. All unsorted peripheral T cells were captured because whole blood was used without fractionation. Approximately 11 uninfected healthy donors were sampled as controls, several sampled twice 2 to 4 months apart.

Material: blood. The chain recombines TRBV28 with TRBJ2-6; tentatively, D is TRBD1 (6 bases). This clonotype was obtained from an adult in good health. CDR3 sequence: CASSLRGLSGANVLTF. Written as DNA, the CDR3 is TGTGCCAGCAGTCTCAGGGGCCTATCTGGGGCCAACGTCCTGACTTTC.